This T cell receptor beta chain comes out of a study of OX40 agonist ivuxolimab in advanced cancers. For context, the study as a whole: Ivuxolimab was an agonistic, fully human IgG2 monoclonal antibody directed against OX40 (CD134), a costimulatory receptor. Intravenous ivuxolimab was administered to patients every 2 weeks at six dose levels: 0.01, 0.1, 0.3, 1.5, 3 and 10 mg/kg. Of the 50 or so patients in dose escalation, approximately 20 had hepatocellular carcinoma, approximately 15 had melanoma, 9 had renal cell carcinoma and 9 had head and neck cancer. The dose-escalation cohort was 80% to 90% male with a mean age of about 60 years, ranging from roughly 23 to 79. Patients were allowed to have had prior anti-PD-1, anti-PD-L1 or anti-CTLA-4 therapy, and approximately 37% of the dose-escalation patients had been treated with checkpoint inhibitors. Partial responses were achieved by three dose-escalation patients, of whom one had hepatocellular carcinoma and two had cutaneous melanoma. Peripheral TCRbeta sequencing aimed to test whether ivuxolimab altered TCR sequence diversity and caused clonal T-cell expansion. The paper describes the monotherapy dose-escalation part (N ≈ 49 patients) of the phase I trial of ivuxolimab.

This clone was counted once. This clone's antigen is unknown. Base qualities are not recorded, but no much larger clone differs from it by a single base. On the study overall, not on this receptor specifically: Low levels of normalized T-cell clonal expansion were also seen in some nonresponding patients. On average, CD8+ T cells showed more expanded clones than CD4+ T cells after ivuxolimab. Which antigens the clonally expanded peripheral T cells were specific for was not determined. In partial responders in the 0.1-3.0 mg/kg groups, normalized peripheral clonal expansion was found to be among the lowest, especially among CD8+ T cells. At doses of 0.1 to 3.0 mg/kg, clonal expansion of both CD4+ and CD8+ T cells in blood was seen between baseline and week 6.

For sequencing of the TCRbeta CDR3 region, genomic DNA was extracted from the sorted cells. The immunoSEQ Assay was used to sequence the TCRbeta CDR3 regions. TCRdb holds this immuneACCESS table with in-frame rearrangements only. Some clones are missing; in checked studies, unresolved V genes explain under half, and the rest has no known cause. For this sample there are around 70,000 clones; about 85% appear just once. The top ten clonotypes cover approximately 5.6% of the sample. Patients with a history of autoimmune disease or receiving systemic immunosuppression were excluded from the trial. In every dose cohort, peripheral blood was drawn for TCR sequencing at baseline, cycle 4 day 1, and cycle 7 day 1. The samples were taken from a phase I, first-in-human, multicenter, open-label dose-escalation trial of ivuxolimab. Adults with locally advanced or metastatic melanoma, renal cell, hepatocellular, or head and neck squamous cell carcinoma were enrolled in the trial. Before TCR sequencing, CD4+ T cells and CD8+ T cells from peripheral blood were sorted into separate populations.

This sequence originates from an adult with an advanced solid tumor such as melanoma, head and neck, liver or kidney cancer. Here the sequenced sample was CD4+ or CD8+ T cells sorted from blood, taken in a trial of the OX40 agonist ivuxolimab.

The CDR3 protein sequence reads: CASRAGTGSPYEQYF. DNA sequence: TGTGCCAGCAGAGCCGGGACAGGGTCCCCCTACGAGCAGTACTTC. The V and J genes are TRBV6-1 and TRBJ2-5; 9 bases in between match TRBD1. The DNA end favors TRBJ2-7, so the J call may be wrong. CDR1 and CDR2 are read off the germline V gene as MNHNS and SASEGT. The CDR3 holds 15 amino acids from the cysteine to the phenylalanine. The entry retains the CDR3 DNA only, 45 bases that are in frame from base 1.